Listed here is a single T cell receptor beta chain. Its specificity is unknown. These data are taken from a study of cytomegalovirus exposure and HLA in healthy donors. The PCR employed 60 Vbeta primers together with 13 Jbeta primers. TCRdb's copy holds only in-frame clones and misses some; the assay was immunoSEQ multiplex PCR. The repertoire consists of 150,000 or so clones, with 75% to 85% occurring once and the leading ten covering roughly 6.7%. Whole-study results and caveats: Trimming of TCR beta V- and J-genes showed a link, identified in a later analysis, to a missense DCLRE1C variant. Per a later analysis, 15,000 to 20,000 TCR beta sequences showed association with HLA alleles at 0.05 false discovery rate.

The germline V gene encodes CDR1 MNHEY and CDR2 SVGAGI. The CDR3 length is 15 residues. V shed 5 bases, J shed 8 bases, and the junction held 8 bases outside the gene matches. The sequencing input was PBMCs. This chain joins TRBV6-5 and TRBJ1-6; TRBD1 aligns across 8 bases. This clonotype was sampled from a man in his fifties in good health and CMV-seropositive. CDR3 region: CASSPRLTGDSPLHF. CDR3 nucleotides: TGTGCCAGCAGTCCACGATTGACAGGGGATTCACCCCTCCACTTT.